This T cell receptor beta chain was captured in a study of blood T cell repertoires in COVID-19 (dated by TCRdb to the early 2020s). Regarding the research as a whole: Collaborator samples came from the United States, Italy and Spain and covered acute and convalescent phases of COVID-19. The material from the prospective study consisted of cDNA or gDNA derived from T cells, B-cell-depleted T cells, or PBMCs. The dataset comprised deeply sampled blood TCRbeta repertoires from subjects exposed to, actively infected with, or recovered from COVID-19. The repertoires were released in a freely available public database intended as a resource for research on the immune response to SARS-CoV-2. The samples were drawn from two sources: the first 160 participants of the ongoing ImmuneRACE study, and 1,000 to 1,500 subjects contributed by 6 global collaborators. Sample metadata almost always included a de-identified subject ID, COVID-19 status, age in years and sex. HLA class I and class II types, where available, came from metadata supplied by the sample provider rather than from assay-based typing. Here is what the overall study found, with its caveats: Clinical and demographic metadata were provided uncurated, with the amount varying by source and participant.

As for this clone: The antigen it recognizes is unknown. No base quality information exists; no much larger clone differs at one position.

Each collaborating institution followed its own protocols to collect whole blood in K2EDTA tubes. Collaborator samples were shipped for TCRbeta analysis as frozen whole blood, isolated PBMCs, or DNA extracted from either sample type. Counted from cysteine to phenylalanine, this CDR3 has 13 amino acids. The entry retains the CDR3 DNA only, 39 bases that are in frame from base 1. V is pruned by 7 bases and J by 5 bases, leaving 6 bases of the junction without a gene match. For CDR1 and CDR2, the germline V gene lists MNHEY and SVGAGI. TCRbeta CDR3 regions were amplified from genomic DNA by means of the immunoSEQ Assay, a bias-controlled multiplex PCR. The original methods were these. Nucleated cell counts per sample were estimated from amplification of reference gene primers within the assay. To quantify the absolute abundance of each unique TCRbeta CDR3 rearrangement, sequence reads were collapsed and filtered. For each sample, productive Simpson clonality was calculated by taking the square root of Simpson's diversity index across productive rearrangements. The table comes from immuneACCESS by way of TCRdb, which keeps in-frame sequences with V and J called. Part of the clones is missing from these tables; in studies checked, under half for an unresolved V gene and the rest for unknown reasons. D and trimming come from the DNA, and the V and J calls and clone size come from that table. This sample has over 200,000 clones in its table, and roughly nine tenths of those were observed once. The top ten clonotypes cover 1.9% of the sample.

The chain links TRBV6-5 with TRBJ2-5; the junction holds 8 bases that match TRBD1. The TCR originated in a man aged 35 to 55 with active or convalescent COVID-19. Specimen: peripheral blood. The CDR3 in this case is CASTQGAWETQYF. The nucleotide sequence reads TGTGCCAGCACTCAGGGGGCGTGGGAGACCCAGTACTTC.